This T cell receptor beta chain was sequenced in a study of cytomegalovirus exposure and HLA in healthy donors (dated by TCRdb to 2015 to 2018). At the level of the whole study: According to an earlier analysis of 587 of the donors, about 180 million T cells yielded approximately 120 million unique TCR beta sequences and less than 300 Gb of sequence data. Approximately 300 gigabases of sequencing data and around 85 million unique TCR sequences made up an early release that covered 640 HLA-typed donors. Among the approximately 430 genotyped donors, around 81% belonged to the genetic ancestry cluster associated with self-reported Caucasian donors. The study was designed to test whether signatures of past pathogen exposure could be identified by cataloging public T cell receptors. The study used immunosequencing to profile the T cell repertoires of 600 to 850 subjects and linked those repertoires to cytomegalovirus serostatus. In addition to the first cohort of roughly 700 subjects, a separate validation cohort of around 110 different subjects was used. To predict cytomegalovirus infection status, the study brought together high-throughput TCR immunosequencing, statistical association of individual TCRs with disease status, and machine learning. To study patterns of TCR occurrence, a later analysis re-analyzed previously published TCR beta repertoires from 700 or so donors and added high-resolution HLA genotyping. Rather than drawing on any new phenotypic data, the later analysis identified candidate immune exposures from TCR beta sequences and the way those sequences occurred across donors. An earlier analysis of 587 of the donors used high-throughput TCR beta sequencing to judge whether each TCR beta V gene segment behaved as functional or pseudogenic. Donor age, sex, ethnicity and CMV serostatus were collected together with the repertoire data. In a later genetic analysis, genome-wide SNP genotypes for about 65% of the roughly 700 donors were used, and that subset was treated as a discovery cohort. Every repertoire in the discovery cohort had been generated on one and the same sequencing platform. Both class I and class II loci were covered by HLA typing, at four-digit resolution. The number of typed donors differed by locus: roughly 629-630 for A, B, C, DRB1 and DQB1; 500 to 550 for DQA1; about 600 for DPA1; and 400 to 480 for DPB1. Because of strong linkage in the cohort, roughly five DR-DQ haplotypes were treated as single units for association and clustering. Among roughly 400 genotyped donors of the cohort, an average of roughly 240,000 unique TCR beta nucleotide sequences were sequenced per donor, roughly 20% of them non-productive. The study at large found these results: CMV serostatus was the only immune exposure information available for the cohort. The study listed 150 to 200 TCR beta chains as associated with cytomegalovirus. Strong co-occurrence of HLA alleles, especially DR and DQ, made assigning TCR associations to individual alleles difficult. Most CMV-associated TCR beta chains appeared to be HLA-restricted in a later analysis, and the HLA associations seemed to be driven largely by CMV exposure. In a later analysis, TCR association rates were found to vary across HLA loci, with the most associated TCRs seen for DRB1 alleles and the fewest for HLA-C alleles. In a later analysis, HLA-associated TCR beta chains showed more clonal expansion and lower generation probabilities than non-associated chains that were equally common. Seventeen rarely observed V segments, including chromosome 9 orphons, were excluded from the earlier analysis of approximately 500 of the donors because counts were too low. Compared with the 666-donor mean, donors in an Asian-associated ancestry cluster had fewer N-insertions in productive TCRs, according to a later genetic analysis. In a later genetic analysis, a missense DCLRE1C variant was associated with V-gene and J-gene trimming of TCR beta chains, and the association was replicated in an independent cohort. The presence/absence analyses assumed that sequencing depth was roughly uniform across donors, and that assumption may not be true. A further reported finding was that TCR beta sequences accurately predicted the HLA-A and HLA-B alleles for most subjects in the first cohort. Because some donors lacked HLA typing at each locus, the association tests relied only on the typed subset. A later analysis reported that several top co-occurrence clusters appeared linked to parvovirus B19, influenza, CMV and Epstein-Barr virus. Across donors, most TCR sequences were observed very rarely, whereas some public TCRs were present in many individuals. A later analysis associated about 16,000 TCR beta sequences with specific HLA alleles at a false discovery rate of 0.05. The authors suggested that the approach could potentially be extended to other disease states and immunological phenotypes. This cohort had only TCR beta chains sequenced, and the lack of alpha or paired-chain data limited which features could be detected. The 87-base-pair reads could not distinguish some IMGT-functional V segments, including TRBV6-2 and TRBV6-3, so those segments were excluded. In an earlier analysis of over 550 of the donors, most TCR beta V segments were observed in productive rearrangements about 87% or about 30% of the time, broadly matching IMGT annotations. In both the original and validation cohorts, the classifier was reported to diagnose cytomegalovirus status with high specificity and sensitivity. A group of highly shared sequence variants was considered likely to be a technical artifact of the sequencing pipeline. In vitro tests confirmed that three of the cytomegalovirus-associated TCR beta chains recognize cytomegalovirus antigens. Correlated functional status among segregating V segments might reflect linkage disequilibrium, but an unknown experimental factor could not be ruled out.

As regards this clone: This clone's antigen is unknown.

CDR1 and CDR2, per the germline V gene, are SGHRS and YFSETQ. V gives up 4 bases and J gives up 8 bases, and the segment between their germline ends measures 16 bases. The CDR3 has 15 amino acids, counting the end cysteine and phenylalanine. The kept DNA is CDR3 alone, 45 bases in frame from the first base. Library construction relied on the immunoSEQ multiplex PCR assay. A mixture of 60 forward primers for TCR Vbeta segments and 13 reverse primers for TCR Jbeta segments was used in the multiplex PCR. The CDR3 region of rearranged TCR beta genes was amplified from genomic DNA by a multiplex PCR assay. The amplified TCR beta libraries were sequenced on the Illumina HiSeq System as 87-base-pair reads. The authors' analysis ran thus. Across the 700 or so repertoires, a later analysis counted some 80 million unique TCR beta chains, roughly 11 million of which were shared by at least two donors. Raw reads were error-corrected and collapsed into unique sequences with a nearest-neighbor algorithm that merged closely related sequences to remove PCR and sequencing errors. To assign V, D and J gene segments, CDR3 sequences were aligned to IMGT reference sequences. For a sequence to be retained, a match of at least six nucleotides to both a V gene segment and a J gene segment was required. A rearrangement was called productive if the CDR3 had no stop codons and remained in frame with V and J, and every other rearrangement was called non-productive. Following IMGT convention, CDR3 was defined as the stretch from the second conserved V-encoded cysteine to the conserved J-encoded phenylalanine. The earlier analysis of roughly 590 of the donors excluded sequences that lacked an unambiguous match to a single V gene segment. In an earlier analysis of 500 to 750 of the donors, V segments were called functional above 56.7% productive rearrangements and were called segregating when the between-donor standard deviation exceeded 5%. To diagnose cytomegalovirus status from the catalog of TCR beta chain sequences, a statistical classification framework was built. A later analysis assigned V and J genes by comparing TCR nucleotide sequences with IMGT/GENE-DB human TR gene sequences. Using the TCRdist pipeline, a later analysis assigned CDR3 sequences along with most-parsimonious VDJ recombination scenarios. A later analysis defined each TCR beta chain by its CDR3 amino acid sequence plus V-gene family, and excluded reads lacking a unique V-gene family. To address suspected cross-contamination and a sequencing artifact, a later analysis removed 550 to 750 highly shared, low-generation-probability nucleotide sequences. In a later analysis, a clonal expansion index for each public chain was calculated from normalized within-repertoire ranks of inferred template counts. A later analysis computed generation probabilities with a VDJ recombination model fitted to out-of-frame rearrangements, and checked the results against IGoR. In a later analysis, hypergeometric tests were used to score TCR-TCR, TCR-HLA and TCR-CMV co-occurrence, with a repertoire-size bias correction applied to TCR pairs. A later analysis estimated false discovery rates by permuting HLA or CMV assignments 20 times. In a later analysis, co-occurring TCRs were grouped using DBSCAN, with TCRdist sequence similarity added in when clustering inside HLA-allele-positive subsets. Repertoires with fewer than 30,000 or more than 120,000 public chains, plus five repertoires with anomalous nucleotide sharing, were excluded from co-occurrence clustering. The source is immuneACCESS, and TCRdb retained only in-frame sequences with V and J called. Part of the clones is not carried over; for the studies checked, unresolved V genes explain less than half of this, and the remainder is unexplained. V, J and clone size were drawn from that table, and D and trimming were deduced from the DNA. This sample's table contains over 45,000 clones. In total, the top ten clones hold approximately 2.1% of the sample.

The cohort consisted of some 730 healthy bone marrow donors. All cohort members were sampled while nominally healthy, although unrecorded immune exposures were likely present. The donor tested CMV seronegative and was one of the 352 seronegative cohort members. A peripheral blood sample was collected from each donor, and TCR beta sequencing was performed on peripheral blood mononuclear cells. The Qiagen DNeasy Blood Extraction Kit was used to extract genomic DNA from the blood cell samples. The rearranged segments are TRBV5-1 and TRBJ1-6, with the D segment identity uncertain. The TCR originated in a woman aged 18-29 years in good health and CMV-seronegative. Sequenced material: PBMCs. In nucleotide form, the sequence is TGCGCCAGCAGCCCACGGGTTGGTGTGGATTCACCCCTCCACTTT. Its coded protein is CASSPRVGVDSPLHF.